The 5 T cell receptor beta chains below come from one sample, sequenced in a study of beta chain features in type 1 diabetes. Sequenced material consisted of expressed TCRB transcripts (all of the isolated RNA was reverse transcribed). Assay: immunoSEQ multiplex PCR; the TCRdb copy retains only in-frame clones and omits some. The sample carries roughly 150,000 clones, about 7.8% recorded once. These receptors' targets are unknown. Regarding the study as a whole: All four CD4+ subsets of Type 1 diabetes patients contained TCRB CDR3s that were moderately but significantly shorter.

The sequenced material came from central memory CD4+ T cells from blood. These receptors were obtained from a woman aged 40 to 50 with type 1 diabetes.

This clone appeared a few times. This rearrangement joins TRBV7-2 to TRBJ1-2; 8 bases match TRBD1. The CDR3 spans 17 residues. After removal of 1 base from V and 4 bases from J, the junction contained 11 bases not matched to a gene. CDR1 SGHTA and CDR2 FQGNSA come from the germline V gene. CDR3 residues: CASSLGGTGGGSYGYTF. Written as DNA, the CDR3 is TGTGCCAGCAGCTTAGGGGGCACAGGGGGAGGGAGCTATGGCTACACCTTC. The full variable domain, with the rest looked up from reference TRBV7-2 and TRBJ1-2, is GAGVSQSPSNKVTEKGKDVELRCDPISGHTALYWYRQSLGQGLEFLIYFQGNSAPDKSGLPSDRFSAERTGGSVSTLTIQRTQQEDSAVYLCASSLGGTGGGSYGYTFGSGTRLTVV.

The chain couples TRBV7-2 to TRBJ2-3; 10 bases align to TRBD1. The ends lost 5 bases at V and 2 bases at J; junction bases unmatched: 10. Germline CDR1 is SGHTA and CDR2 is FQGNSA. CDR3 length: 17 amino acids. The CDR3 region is CASSPPMGQGPTDTQYF. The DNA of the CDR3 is TGTGCCAGCAGCCCCCCTATGGGACAGGGGCCCACAGATACGCAGTATTTT.

The chain's CDR3 is CASSSADRVGYTEAFF. The CDR3 DNA follows: TGTGCCAGCAGCTCCGCCGACAGGGTAGGGTACACTGAAGCTTTCTTT. This chain joins TRBV5-4 and TRBJ1-1; TRBD1 matches 7 bases. CDR1 and CDR2 (germline): SGHNT, YYREEE (reference sequence). After removal of 3 bases from V and 3 bases from J, the junction contained 11 bases not matched to a gene. This CDR3 contains 16 residues.

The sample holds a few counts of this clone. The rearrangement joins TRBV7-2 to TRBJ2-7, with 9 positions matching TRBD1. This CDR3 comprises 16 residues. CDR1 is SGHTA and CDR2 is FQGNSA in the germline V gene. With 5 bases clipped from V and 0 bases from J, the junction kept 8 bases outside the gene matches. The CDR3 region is CASSAYRGPLSYEQYF. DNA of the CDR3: TGTGCCAGCAGCGCCTACAGGGGGCCCCTCTCCTACGAGCAGTACTTC.

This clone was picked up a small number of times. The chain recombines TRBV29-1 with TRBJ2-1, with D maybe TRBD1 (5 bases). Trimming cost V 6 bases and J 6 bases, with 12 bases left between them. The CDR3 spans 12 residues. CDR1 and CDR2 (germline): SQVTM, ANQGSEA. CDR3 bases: TGCAGCGTCCAGGGTGTAGCCAATGAGCAGTTCTTC. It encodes CSVQGVANEQFF.